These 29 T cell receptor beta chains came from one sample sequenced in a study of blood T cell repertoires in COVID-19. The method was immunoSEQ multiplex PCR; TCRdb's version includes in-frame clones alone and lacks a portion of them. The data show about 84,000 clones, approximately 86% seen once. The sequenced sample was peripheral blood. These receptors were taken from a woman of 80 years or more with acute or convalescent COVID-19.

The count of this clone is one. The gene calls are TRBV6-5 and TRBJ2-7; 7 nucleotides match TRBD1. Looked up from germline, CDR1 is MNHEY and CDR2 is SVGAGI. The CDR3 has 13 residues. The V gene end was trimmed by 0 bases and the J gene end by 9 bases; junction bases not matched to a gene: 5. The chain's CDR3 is CASSYSGTELQYF. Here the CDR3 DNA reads TGTGCCAGCAGTTACTCCGGGACAGAGTTGCAGTACTTC.

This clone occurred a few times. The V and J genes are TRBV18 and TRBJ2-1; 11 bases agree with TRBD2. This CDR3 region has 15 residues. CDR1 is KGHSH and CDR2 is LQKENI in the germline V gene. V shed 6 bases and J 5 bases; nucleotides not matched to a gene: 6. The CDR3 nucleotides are TGTGCCAGCTCCCCCATAGCGGGAGGGGACAATGAGCAGTTCTTC. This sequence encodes CASSPIAGGDNEQFF.

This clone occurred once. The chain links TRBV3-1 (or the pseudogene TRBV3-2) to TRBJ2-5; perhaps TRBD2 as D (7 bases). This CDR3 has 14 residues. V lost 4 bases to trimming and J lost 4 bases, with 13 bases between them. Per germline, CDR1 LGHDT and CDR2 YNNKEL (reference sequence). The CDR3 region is CASSRAGEGETQYF. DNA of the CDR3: TGTGCCAGCAGCCGGGCAGGGGAGGGAGAGACCCAGTACTTC.

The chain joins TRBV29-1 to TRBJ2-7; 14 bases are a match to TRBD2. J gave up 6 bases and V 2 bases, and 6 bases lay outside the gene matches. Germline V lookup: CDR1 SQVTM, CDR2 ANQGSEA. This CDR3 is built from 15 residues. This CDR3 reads CSVESGTSGSREQYF. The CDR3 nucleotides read TGCAGCGTTGAAAGTGGGACTAGCGGGAGTCGCGAGCAGTACTTC.

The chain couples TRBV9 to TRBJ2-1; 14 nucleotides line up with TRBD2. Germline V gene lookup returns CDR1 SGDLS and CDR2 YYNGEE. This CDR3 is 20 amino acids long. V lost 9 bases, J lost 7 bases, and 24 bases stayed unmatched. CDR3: CAIIRALFMSGTSGSNEQFF. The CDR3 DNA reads TGTGCCATCATCCGCGCCCTCTTTATGTCCGGGACTAGCGGGAGTAATGAGCAGTTCTTC.

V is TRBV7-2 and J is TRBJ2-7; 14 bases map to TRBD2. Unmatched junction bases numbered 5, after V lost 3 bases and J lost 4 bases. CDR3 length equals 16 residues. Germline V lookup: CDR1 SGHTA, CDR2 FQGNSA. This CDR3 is CASSLDGTSGRYEQYF. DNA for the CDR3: TGTGCCAGCAGCTTGGACGGGACTAGCGGGAGATACGAGCAGTACTTC.

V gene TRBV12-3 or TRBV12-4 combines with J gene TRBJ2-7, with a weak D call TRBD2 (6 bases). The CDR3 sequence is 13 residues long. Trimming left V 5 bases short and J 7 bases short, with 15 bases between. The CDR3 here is CASSARSGTEQYF. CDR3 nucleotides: TGTGCCAGCAGTGCACGCTCCGGGACTGAGCAGTACTTC.

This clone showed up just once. CDR3 in amino acids: CASSEATSGSADTQYF. CDR3 DNA: TGTGCCAGCAGCGAAGCGACTAGCGGGAGTGCAGATACGCAGTATTTT. V gene TRBV5-4 combines with J gene TRBJ2-3; 12 nucleotides match TRBD2. The CDR3 length is 16 residues. V lost 4 bases to trimming and J lost 4 bases; unmatched junction nucleotides: 7. Germline V gene data show CDR1 as SGHNT and CDR2 as YYREEE (reference sequence).

CDR3 sequence (DNA): TGTGCCAGCAGCCAAGATGGGACTAGCGGGAGGAATGAGCAGTTCTTC. It translates to CASSQDGTSGRNEQFF. The chain is built from TRBV14 and TRBJ2-1, with 15 bases identical to TRBD2. The CDR3 spans 16 residues. Per germline, CDR1 SGHDN and CDR2 FVKESK. The junction had 1 base not matched to a gene; V was cut back by 0 bases and J by 7 bases.

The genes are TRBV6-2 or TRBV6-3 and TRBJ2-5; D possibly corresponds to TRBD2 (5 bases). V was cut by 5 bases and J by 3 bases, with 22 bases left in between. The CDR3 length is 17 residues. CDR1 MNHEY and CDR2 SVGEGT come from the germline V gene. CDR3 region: CASSPITRRLLKETQYF. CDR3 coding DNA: TGTGCCAGCAGTCCCATTACCCGGCGACTACTTAAAGAGACCCAGTACTTC.

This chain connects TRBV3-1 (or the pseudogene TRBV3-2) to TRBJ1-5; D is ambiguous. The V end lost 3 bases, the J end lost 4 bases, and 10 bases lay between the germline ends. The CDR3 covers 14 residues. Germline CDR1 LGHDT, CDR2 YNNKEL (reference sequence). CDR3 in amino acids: CASSQGGTNQPQHF. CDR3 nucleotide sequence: TGTGCCAGCAGCCAGGGAGGAACTAATCAGCCCCAGCATTTT.

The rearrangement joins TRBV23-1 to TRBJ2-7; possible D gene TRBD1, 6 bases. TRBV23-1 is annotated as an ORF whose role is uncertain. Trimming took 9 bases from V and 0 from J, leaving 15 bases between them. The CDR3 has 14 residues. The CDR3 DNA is TGCGCCAGGATACGGGACATGACCTCCTACGAGCAGTACTTC. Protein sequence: CARIRDMTSYEQYF.

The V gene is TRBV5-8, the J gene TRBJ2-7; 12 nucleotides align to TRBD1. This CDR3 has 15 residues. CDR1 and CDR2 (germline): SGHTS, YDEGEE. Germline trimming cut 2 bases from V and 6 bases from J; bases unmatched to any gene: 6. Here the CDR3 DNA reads TGTGCCAGCAGCTTTGGTGGGACAGGGGGCCTCGAGCAGTACTTC. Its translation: CASSFGGTGGLEQYF.

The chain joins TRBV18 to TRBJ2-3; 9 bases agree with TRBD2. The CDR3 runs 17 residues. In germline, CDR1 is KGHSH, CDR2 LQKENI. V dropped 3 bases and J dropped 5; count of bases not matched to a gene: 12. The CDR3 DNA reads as TGTGCCAGCTCACCCCCCGTATTAGCGGGAGTTCAAGATACGCAGTATTTT. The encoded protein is CASSPPVLAGVQDTQYF.

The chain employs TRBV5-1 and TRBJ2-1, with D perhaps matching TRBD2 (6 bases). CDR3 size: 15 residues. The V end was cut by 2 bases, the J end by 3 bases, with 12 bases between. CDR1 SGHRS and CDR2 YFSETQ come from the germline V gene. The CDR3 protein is CASSFSGALYNEQFF. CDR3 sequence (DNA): TGCGCCAGCAGCTTTTCGGGAGCCCTCTACAATGAGCAGTTCTTC.

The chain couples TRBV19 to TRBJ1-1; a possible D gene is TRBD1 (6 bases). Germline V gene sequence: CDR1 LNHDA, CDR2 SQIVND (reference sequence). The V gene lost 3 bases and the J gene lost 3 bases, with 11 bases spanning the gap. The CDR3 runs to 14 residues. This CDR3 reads CASSIVAGDTEAFF. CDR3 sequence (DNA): TGTGCCAGTAGTATTGTGGCAGGGGACACTGAAGCTTTCTTT.

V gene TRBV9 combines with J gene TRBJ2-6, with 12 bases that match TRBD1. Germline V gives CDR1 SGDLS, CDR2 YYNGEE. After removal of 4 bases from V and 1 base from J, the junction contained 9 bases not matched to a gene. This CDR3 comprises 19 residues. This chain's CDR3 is CASSRTGQGALSGANVLTF. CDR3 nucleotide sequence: TGTGCCAGCAGCCGAACGGGACAGGGGGCATTATCTGGGGCCAACGTCCTGACTTTC.

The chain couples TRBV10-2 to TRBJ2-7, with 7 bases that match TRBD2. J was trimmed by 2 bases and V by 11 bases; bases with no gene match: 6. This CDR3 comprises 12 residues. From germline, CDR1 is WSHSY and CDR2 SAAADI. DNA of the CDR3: TGCGCCGGCGGTGCGGGAGCCTACGAGCAGTACTTC. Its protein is CAGGAGAYEQYF.

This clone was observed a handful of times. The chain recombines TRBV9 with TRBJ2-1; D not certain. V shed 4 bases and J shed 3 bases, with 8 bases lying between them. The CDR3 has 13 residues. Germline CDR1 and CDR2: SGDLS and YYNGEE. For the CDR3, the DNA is TGTGCCAGCAGCTCACAAGTCTACAATGAGCAGTTCTTC. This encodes CASSSQVYNEQFF.

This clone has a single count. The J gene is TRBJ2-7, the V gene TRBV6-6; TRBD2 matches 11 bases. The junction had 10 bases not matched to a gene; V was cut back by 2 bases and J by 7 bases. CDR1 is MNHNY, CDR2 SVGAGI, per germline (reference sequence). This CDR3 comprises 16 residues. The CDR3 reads CASSYPEASGGWEQYF. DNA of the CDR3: TGTGCCAGCAGTTACCCTGAGGCTAGCGGGGGGTGGGAGCAGTACTTC.

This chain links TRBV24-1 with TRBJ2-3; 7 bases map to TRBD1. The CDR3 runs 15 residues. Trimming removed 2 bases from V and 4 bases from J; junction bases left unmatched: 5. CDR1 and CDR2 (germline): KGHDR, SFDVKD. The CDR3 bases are TGTGCCACCAGTGATTCAGGGGGTATGGCAGATACGCAGTATTTT. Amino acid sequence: CATSDSGGMADTQYF.

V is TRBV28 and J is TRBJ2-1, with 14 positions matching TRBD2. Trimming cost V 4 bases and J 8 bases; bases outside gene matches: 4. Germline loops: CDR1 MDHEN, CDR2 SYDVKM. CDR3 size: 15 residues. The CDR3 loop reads CASSSRLAGGYEQFF. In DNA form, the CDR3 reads TGTGCCAGCAGTTCAAGACTAGCGGGAGGGTATGAGCAGTTCTTC.

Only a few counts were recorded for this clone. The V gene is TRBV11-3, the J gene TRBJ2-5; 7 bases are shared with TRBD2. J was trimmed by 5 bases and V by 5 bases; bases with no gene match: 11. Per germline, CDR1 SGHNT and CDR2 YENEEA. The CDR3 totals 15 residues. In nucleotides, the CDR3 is TGTGCCAGCAGCCGGAAACTAGCGATCCTGGAGACCCAGTACTTC. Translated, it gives CASSRKLAILETQYF.

DNA for the CDR3: TGTGCCAGCAGCATAGCGGGAATGGAGACCCAGTACTTC. Its translation is CASSIAGMETQYF. The V and J genes are TRBV12-3 or TRBV12-4 and TRBJ2-5; 8 bases fit TRBD2. After removal of 6 bases from V and 5 bases from J, the junction contained 5 bases not matched to a gene. The length of the CDR3 is 13 residues.

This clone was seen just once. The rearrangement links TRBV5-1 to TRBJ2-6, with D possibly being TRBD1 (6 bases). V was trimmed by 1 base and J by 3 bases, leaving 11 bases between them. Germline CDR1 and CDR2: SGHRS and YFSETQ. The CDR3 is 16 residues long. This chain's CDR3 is CASSLPGVDGANVLTF. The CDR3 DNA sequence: TGCGCCAGCAGCTTGCCAGGGGTGGATGGGGCCAACGTCCTGACTTTC.

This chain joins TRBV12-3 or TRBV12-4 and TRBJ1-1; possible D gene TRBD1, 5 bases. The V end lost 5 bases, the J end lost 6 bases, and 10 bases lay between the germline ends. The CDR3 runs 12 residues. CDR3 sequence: CASSPAGAEAFF. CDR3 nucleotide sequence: TGTGCCAGCAGTCCGGCGGGGGCTGAAGCTTTCTTT.

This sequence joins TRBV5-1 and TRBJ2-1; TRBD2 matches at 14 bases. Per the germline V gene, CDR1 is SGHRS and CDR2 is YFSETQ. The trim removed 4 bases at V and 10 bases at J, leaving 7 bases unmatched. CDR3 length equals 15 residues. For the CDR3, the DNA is TGCGCCAGCAGCCCGGGACTAGCGGGAGCAGGAGAGCAGTTCTTC. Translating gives CASSPGLAGAGEQFF. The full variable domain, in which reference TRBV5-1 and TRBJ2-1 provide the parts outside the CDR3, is KAGVTQTPRYLIKTRGQQVTLSCSPISGHRSVSWYQQTPGQGLQFLFEYFSETQRNKGNFPGRFSGRQFSNSRSEMNVSTLELGDSALYLCASSPGLAGAGEQFFGPGTRLTVL.

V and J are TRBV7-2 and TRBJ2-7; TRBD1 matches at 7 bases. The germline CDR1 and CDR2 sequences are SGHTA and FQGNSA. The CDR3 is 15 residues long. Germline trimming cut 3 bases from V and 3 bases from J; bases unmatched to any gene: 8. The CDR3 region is CASSFTSGQIYEQYF. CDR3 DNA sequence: TGTGCCAGCAGCTTTACCTCGGGACAGATCTACGAGCAGTACTTC.

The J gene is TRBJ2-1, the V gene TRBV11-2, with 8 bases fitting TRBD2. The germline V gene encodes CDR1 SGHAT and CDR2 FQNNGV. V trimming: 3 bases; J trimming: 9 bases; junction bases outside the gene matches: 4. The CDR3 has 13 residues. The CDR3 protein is CASSLAGGGEQFF. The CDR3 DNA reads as TGTGCCAGCAGCTTGGCGGGAGGCGGTGAGCAGTTCTTC. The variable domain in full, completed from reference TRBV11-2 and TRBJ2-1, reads EAGVAQSPRYKIIEKRQSVAFWCNPISGHATLYWYQQILGQGPKLLIQFQNNGVVDDSQLPKDRFSAERLKGVDSTLKIQPAKLEDSAVYLCASSLAGGGEQFFGPGTRLTVL.